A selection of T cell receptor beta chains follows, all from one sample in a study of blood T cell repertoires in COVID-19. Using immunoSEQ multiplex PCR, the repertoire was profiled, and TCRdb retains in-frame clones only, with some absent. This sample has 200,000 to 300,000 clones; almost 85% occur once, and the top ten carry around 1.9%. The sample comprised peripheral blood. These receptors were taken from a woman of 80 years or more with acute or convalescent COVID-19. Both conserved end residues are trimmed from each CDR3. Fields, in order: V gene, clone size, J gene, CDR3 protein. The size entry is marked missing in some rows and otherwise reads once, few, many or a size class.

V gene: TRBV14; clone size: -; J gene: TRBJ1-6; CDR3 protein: ASSLHIPNSPLH
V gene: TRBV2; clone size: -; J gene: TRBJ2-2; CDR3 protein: ASSGGSAGELF
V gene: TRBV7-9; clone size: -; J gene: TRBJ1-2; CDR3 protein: ASSLGGARYGYT
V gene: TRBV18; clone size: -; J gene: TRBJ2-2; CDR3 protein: ASSSLAGGDGELF
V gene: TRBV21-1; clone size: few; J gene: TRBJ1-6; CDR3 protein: ASSKGGTGGQVDNSPLH
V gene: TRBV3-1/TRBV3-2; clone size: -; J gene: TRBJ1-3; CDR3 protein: ASSQGGASGNTIY
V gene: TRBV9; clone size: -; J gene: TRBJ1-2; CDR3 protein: ASSDGQLDGYT
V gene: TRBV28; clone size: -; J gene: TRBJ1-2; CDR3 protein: ASSHERDYYGYT
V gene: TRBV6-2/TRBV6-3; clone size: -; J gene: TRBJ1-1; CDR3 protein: ASSQQGAIVNTEAF
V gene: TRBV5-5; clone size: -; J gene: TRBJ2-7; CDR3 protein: ASSPKDRTSSYEQY
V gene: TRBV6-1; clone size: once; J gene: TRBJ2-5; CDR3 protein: ASSDLGQGRGQETQY
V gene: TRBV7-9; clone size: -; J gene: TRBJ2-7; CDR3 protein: ASSPGTGIYEQY
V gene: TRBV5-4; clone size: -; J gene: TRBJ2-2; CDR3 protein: ASSLALGTGVPGELF
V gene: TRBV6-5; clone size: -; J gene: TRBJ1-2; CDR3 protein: ASSAGQAPSGYT
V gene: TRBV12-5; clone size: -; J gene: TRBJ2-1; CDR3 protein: ASGPLDDEQF
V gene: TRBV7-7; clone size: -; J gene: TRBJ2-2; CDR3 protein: ASSLWTGVVGELF
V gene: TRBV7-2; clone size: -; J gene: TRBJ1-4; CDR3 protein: ASSPDRGNEKLF
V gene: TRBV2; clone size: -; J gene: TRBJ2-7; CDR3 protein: ASSDSGRASYEQY
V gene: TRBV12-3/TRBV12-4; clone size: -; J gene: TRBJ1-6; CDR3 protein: ASSYGGNSPLH
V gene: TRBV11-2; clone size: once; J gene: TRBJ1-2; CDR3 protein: ASSQRRDGYT
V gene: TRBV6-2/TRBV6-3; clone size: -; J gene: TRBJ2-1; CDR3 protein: ASSSGGDPYNEQF
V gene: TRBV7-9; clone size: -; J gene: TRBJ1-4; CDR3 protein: ASSLAPAGQEF
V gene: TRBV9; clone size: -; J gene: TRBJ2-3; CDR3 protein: ASTLWASGSMDTQY
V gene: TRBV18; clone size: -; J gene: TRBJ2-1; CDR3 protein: ASSYYLGGRSNEQF
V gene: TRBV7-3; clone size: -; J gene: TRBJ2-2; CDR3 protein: ASSRRNTGELF
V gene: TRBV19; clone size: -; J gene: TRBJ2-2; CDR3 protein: ASSIRGTGELF
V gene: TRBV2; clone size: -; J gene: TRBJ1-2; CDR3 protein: ASSGTGSGFDYGYT
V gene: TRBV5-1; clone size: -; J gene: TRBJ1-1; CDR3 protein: ASSLVAGKIEAF
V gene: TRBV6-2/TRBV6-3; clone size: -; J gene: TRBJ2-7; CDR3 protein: ASSYPPNYEQY
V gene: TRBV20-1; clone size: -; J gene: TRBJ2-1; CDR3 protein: SASKVGTRMVEQF
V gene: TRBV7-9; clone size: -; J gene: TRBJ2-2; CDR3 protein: ASSLYGRRNTGELF
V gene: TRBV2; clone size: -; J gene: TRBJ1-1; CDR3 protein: ASNRQGEYTEAF
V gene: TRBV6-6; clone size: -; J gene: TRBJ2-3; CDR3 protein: ASNPTSGSGTQY
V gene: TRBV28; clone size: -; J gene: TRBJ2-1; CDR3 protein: ASRAGGSYNEQF
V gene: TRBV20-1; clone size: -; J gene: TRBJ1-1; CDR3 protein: SARTRTEAF